This T cell receptor beta chain was captured by sequencing in a study of blood T cell repertoires in COVID-19. Study-wide context: Samples of COVID-19 (acute and convalescent) were obtained from the United States, Italy and Spain.

The length of the CDR3 is 18 residues. V trimming: 4 bases; J trimming: 4 bases; junction bases outside the gene matches: 17. The germline gives CDR1 SGDLS, CDR2 YYNGEE. Data came from immunoSEQ multiplex PCR; TCRdb stores just in-frame clones and leaves some out. The data contain about 150,000 clones, about 85% of them singletons. Sequenced: peripheral blood. V usage is TRBV9 and J usage is TRBJ1-2; 9 bases map to TRBD1. The clonotype was recovered from a woman aged 55-70 years with active or convalescent COVID-19. CDR3 sequence: CASSTRGGQGFPSYGYTF. CDR3 coding DNA: TGTGCCAGCAGCACCCGAGGGGGACAGGGATTCCCTAGCTATGGCTACACCTTC.